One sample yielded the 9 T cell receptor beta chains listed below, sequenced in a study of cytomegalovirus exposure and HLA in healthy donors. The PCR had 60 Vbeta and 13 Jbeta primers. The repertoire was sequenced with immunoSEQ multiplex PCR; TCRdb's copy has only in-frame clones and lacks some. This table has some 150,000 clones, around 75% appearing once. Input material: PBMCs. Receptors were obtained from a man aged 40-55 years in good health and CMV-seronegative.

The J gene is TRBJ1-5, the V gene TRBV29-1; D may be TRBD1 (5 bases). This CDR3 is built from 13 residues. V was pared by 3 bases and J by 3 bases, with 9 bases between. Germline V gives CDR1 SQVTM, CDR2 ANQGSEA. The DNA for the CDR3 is TGCAGCGTTGAGTCAGGGAACAATCAGCCCCAGCATTTT. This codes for CSVESGNNQPQHF.

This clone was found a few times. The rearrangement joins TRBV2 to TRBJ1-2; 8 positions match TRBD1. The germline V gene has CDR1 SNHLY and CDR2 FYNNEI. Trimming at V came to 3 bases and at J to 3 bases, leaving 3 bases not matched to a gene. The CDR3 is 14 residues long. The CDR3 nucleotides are TGTGCCAGCAGTGATCAGGGGGCTGACTATGGCTACACCTTC. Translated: CASSDQGADYGYTF.

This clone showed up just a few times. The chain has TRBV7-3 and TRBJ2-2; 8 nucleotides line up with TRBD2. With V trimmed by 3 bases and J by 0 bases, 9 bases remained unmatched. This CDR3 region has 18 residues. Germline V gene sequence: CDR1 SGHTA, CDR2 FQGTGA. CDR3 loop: CASSFAPLGLANTGELFF. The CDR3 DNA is TGTGCCAGCAGCTTCGCTCCTCTGGGACTAGCGAACACCGGGGAGCTGTTTTTT.

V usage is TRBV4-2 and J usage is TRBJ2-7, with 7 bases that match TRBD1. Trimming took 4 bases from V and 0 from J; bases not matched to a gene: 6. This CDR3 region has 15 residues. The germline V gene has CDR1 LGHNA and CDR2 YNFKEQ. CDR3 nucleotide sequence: TGTGCCAGCAGCCGGCAAACAGGGGACTCCTACGAGCAGTACTTC. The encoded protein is CASSRQTGDSYEQYF.

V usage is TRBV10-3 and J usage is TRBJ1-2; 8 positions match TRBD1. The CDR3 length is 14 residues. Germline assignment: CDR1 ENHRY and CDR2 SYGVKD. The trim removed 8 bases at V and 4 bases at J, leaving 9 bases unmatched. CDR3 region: CAIYQTGTGYGYTF. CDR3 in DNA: TGTGCCATCTACCAAACCGGGACAGGCTATGGCTACACCTTC.

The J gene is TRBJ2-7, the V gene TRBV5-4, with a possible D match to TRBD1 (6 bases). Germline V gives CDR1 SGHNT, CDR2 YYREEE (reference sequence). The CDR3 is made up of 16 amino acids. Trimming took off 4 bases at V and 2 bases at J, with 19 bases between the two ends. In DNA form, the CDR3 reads TGTGCCAGCAGCCCCCCTATGGGGACATCGCCCTACGAGCAGTACTTC. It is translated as CASSPPMGTSPYEQYF.

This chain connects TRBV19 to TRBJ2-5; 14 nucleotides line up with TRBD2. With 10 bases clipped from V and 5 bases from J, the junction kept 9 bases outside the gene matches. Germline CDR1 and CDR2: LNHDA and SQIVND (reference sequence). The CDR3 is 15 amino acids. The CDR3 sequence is CATGTSGGRGETQYF. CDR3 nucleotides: TGTGCCACCGGGACTAGCGGGGGTAGAGGGGAGACCCAGTACTTC. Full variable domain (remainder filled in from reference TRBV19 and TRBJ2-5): DGGITQSPKYLFRKEGQNVTLSCEQNLNHDAMYWYRQDPGQGLRLIYYSQIVNDFQKGDIAEGYSVSREKKESFPLTVTSAQKNPTAFYLCATGTSGGRGETQYFGPGTRLLVL.

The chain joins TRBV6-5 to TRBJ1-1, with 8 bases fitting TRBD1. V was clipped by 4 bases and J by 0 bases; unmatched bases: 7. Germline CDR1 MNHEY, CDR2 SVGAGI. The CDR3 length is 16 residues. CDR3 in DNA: TGTGCCAGCAGTTTCAGGACAGGGACTTTGAACACTGAAGCTTTCTTT. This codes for CASSFRTGTLNTEAFF.

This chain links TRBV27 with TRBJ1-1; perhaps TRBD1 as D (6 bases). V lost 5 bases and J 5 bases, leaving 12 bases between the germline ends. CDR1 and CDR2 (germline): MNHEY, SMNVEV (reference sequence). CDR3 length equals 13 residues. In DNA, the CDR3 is TGTGCCAGCAGTGGCAGGGGAAGGACTGAAGCTTTCTTT. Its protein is CASSGRGRTEAFF.